These 23 T cell receptor beta chains came from one sample sequenced in a study of regulatory T cells in long-lasting Graves disease (dated by TCRdb to 2020 to 2023). The sample's time point label, decoded: newly diagnosed GD, antithyroid drugs for less than 3 months. RNA was extracted from PBMCs in TRIzol for both TCR sequencing and RNA sequencing. Library construction relied on multiplex PCR. Sequencer: Illumina HiSeq 4000. TCR beta libraries were built with iRepertoire HTBI primers and Arm-PCR amplification of CDR3 regions. The raw public data were reprocessed by TCRdb itself: fastp quality trimming at Q25, MiXCR clonotype calling, in-frame beta chains only. Entries that share a CDR3 protein sequence are merged under the most common genes and DNA. The sample table holds hundreds of thousands of distinct CDR3 sequences, of which about 15% were seen once. The leading ten clones occupy around a tenth of the sample.

The sample was also reused in another study, on T cells in Graves' hyperthyroidism and ophthalmopathy.

The source material was peripheral blood mononuclear cells (PBMCs), sampled at new diagnosis, from a patient treated with antithyroid drugs. These receptors were obtained from a woman aged 25 to 45 with Graves disease. Donor details come from another sample of the same person, matched by shared clones.

This clonotype appeared many times. This chain links TRBV11-2 with TRBJ1-1, with 9 bases that match TRBD1. V shed 2 bases and J 1 base; nucleotides not matched to a gene: 20. The CDR3 extends over 21 amino acids. Per germline, CDR1 SGHAT and CDR2 FQNNGV. The CDR3 reads CASSLLKGGGTGRVRNTEAFF. For the CDR3, the DNA is TGTGCCAGCAGCTTATTAAAGGGGGGAGGGACAGGGAGGGTAAGGAACACTGAAGCTTTCTTT.

This clonotype was counted between two and nine times. CDR3 bases: TGTGCCAGTAGTACGCTAGCTTTCTCCTACAATGAGCAGTTCTTC. Its translation is CASSTLAFSYNEQFF. This rearrangement joins TRBV19 to TRBJ2-1, with D perhaps TRBD2 (5 bases). The V end lost 4 bases, the J end lost 0 bases, and 10 bases lay between the germline ends. This CDR3 is 15 amino acids long. In germline, CDR1 is LNHDA, CDR2 SQIVND (reference sequence).

The rearrangement links TRBV28 to TRBJ1-5, with TRBD1 matching 7 bases. The CDR3 sequence is 14 residues long. The trim removed 6 bases at V and 8 bases at J, leaving 10 bases unmatched. Germline CDR1 is MDHEN and CDR2 is SYDVKM. The CDR3 protein is CASRPGGGIEPQHF. The DNA for the CDR3 is TGTGCCAGCAGACCAGGGGGTGGGATAGAGCCCCAGCATTTT. The variable domain in full, completed from reference TRBV28 and TRBJ1-5, reads DVKVTQSSRYLVKRTGEKVFLECVQDMDHENMFWYRQDPGLGLRLIYFSYDVKMKEKGDIPEGYSVSREKKERFSLILESASTNQTSMYLCASRPGGGIEPQHFGDGTRLSIL.

In its sample, this clonotype was seen many times. The V and J genes are TRBV7-3 and TRBJ2-3; 8 bases fit TRBD2. Germline values: CDR1 SGHTA, CDR2 FQGTGA. This CDR3 contains 16 residues. Trimming at V came to 1 base and at J to 6 bases, leaving 9 bases not matched to a gene. CDR3 amino acids: CASSLSPGGPMDTQYF. In DNA, the CDR3 is TGTGCCAGCAGCTTAAGTCCGGGAGGGCCTATGGATACGCAGTATTTT.

This clonotype was seen at least ten times. The chain joins TRBV11-2 to TRBJ2-5; 11 nucleotides line up with TRBD2. The CDR3 length is 18 residues. The germline V gene has CDR1 SGHAT and CDR2 FQNNGV. J lost 4 bases, V lost 5 bases, and 15 bases had no gene match. The CDR3 nucleotides read TGTGCCAGCAGCGGACAGGGGACGACTAGCGGGACGGGAGAGACCCAGTACTTC. Translating gives CASSGQGTTSGTGETQYF.

This clonotype has a count of ten or more. The chain recombines TRBV3-1 with TRBJ2-5; maybe TRBD1 (6 bases). CDR3 size: 19 residues. V lost 4 bases and J lost 2, with 26 bases in between. CDR1 and CDR2 from the germline V gene are LGHDT and YNNKEL (reference sequence). The CDR3 here is CASSPVLGAATTRQETQYF. The CDR3 coding sequence is TGTGCCAGCAGCCCCGTTTTGGGGGCCGCTACCACCCGGCAAGAGACCCAGTACTTC.

This clonotype was counted at least ten times. V is TRBV10-3 and J is TRBJ2-5; D remains unclear. The CDR3 extends over 16 amino acids. The V gene lost 0 bases and the J gene lost 5 bases, with 16 bases spanning the gap. Germline CDR1 and CDR2: ENHRY and SYGVKD. The CDR3 spells CAISESIGKLGETQYF. Here the CDR3 DNA reads TGTGCCATCAGTGAGTCGATCGGAAAGTTGGGGGAGACCCAGTACTTC.

The rearrangement links TRBV15 to TRBJ2-4; D may be TRBD1 (6 bases). The germline V and J ends were trimmed by 4 bases and 0 bases, with 13 bases remaining between them. This CDR3 spans 16 amino acids. The germline gives CDR1 LNHNV, CDR2 YYDKDF (reference sequence). The CDR3 DNA reads as TGTGCCACCAGCAAAGGACAGCAACTAGCCAAAAACATTCAGTACTTC. It translates to CATSKGQQLAKNIQYF.

The rearrangement uses TRBV27 and TRBJ2-7, with a tentative D call TRBD1 (6 bases). Per germline, CDR1 MNHEY and CDR2 SMNVEV (reference sequence). The V and J ends lost 6 bases and 10 bases respectively, with 19 bases between them. The CDR3 spans 13 residues. The CDR3 bases are TGTGCCAGCAGCCAGAACCCCGGGACACGTCAGTACTTC. Translation: CASSQNPGTRQYF.

This clonotype was seen repeatedly, ten times or more. The chain has TRBV7-9 and TRBJ1-6, with D unclear. This CDR3 has 15 amino acids. The V gene lost 3 bases and the J gene lost 4 bases, with 10 bases spanning the gap. CDR1 is SEHNR, CDR2 FQNEAQ, per germline (reference sequence). The CDR3 sequence: CASSLMGAYNSPLHF. In nucleotides, the CDR3 is TGTGCCAGCAGCTTGATGGGAGCGTATAATTCACCCCTCCACTTT.

This clonotype was counted many times. The J gene is TRBJ2-1, the V gene TRBV12-3 or TRBV12-4; D call uncertain. There are 17 residues in the CDR3. V lost 4 bases to trimming and J lost 7 bases, with 23 bases between them. CDR3: CASSSRFLPNIQNEQFF. DNA of the CDR3: TGTGCCAGCAGTTCCCGGTTTCTTCCCAACATACAGAATGAGCAGTTCTTC.

This clonotype has a count of ten or more. This sequence joins TRBV7-9 and TRBJ2-5; either TRBD1 or TRBD2 may fit D (5 bases each). Germline-derived CDR1 and CDR2 are SEHNR and FQNEAQ (reference sequence). This CDR3 is built from 15 residues. V lost 6 bases and J 1 base, leaving 15 bases between the germline ends. DNA for the CDR3: TGTGCCAGCAGACGGGACGCGCGGTCCCAAGAGACCCAGTACTTC. Translating it yields CASRRDARSQETQYF.

This clonotype was found many times. The CDR3 coding sequence is TGTGCCAGCAGCTTAGAAGAGGGGCAGACCCAGTACTTC. It codes for CASSLEEGQTQYF. This chain connects TRBV7-9 to TRBJ2-5, with D perhaps being TRBD1 or TRBD2 (5 bases each). Germline V lookup: CDR1 SEHNR, CDR2 FQNEAQ (reference sequence). This CDR3 contains 13 residues. Trimming left V 1 base short and J 6 bases short, with 9 bases between.

This clonotype has at least ten counts. This chain joins TRBV27 and TRBJ2-1, with 10 nucleotides matching TRBD1. The length of the CDR3 is 14 residues. V gave up 5 bases and J gave up 10 bases; unmatched junction bases: 8. CDR1 is MNHEY and CDR2 is SMNVEV in the germline V gene (reference sequence). The chain's CDR3 is CASSPGTGATEQFF. The CDR3 DNA reads as TGTGCCAGCAGTCCCGGGACAGGGGCGACCGAGCAGTTCTTC.

This clonotype was counted a single time. This may arise from a read error, as a much more abundant clone is one base away. The V and J genes are TRBV3-1 and TRBJ2-3, with 8 bases fitting TRBD2. The germline gives CDR1 LGHDT, CDR2 YNNKEL (reference sequence). V was clipped by 4 bases and J by 3 bases; unmatched bases: 3. The CDR3 runs to 14 residues. CDR3 sequence (DNA): TGTGCCAGCAGCCGAAGACTAGCGACAGATACGCAGTATTTT. Its translation: CASSRRLATDTQYF.

The chain has TRBV27 and TRBJ2-1, with 7 bases aligning to TRBD2. V dropped 1 base and J dropped 2; count of bases not matched to a gene: 2. CDR1 is MNHEY and CDR2 is SMNVEV in the germline V gene (reference sequence). This CDR3 region has 15 residues. The CDR3 nucleotides are TGTGCCAGCAGTTTATGGGAGGGCCCCTACAATGAGCAGTTCTTC. Translated: CASSLWEGPYNEQFF.

This clonotype was counted ten times or more. The rearrangement links TRBV3-1 to TRBJ2-2; TRBD2 matches 9 bases. The CDR3 contains 17 residues. Germline lookup yields CDR1 LGHDT and CDR2 YNNKEL (reference sequence). Trimming cost V 5 bases and J 7 bases; bases outside gene matches: 14. CDR3 residues: CASSLRQSSGKIGELFF. CDR3 sequence (DNA): TGTGCCAGCAGCTTAAGGCAATCTAGCGGGAAGATCGGGGAGCTGTTTTTT.

At least ten counts were recorded for this clonotype. The J gene is TRBJ1-2, the V gene TRBV28; D is undetermined. The germline V gene has CDR1 MDHEN and CDR2 SYDVKM. This CDR3 spans 16 amino acids. V lost 3 bases and J lost 1, with 15 bases in between. CDR3 region: CASSFLVWLNNYGYTF. CDR3 in DNA: TGTGCCAGCAGTTTTTTGGTTTGGCTGAATAACTATGGCTACACCTTC.

This clonotype has ten or more counts. The chain is built from TRBV6-1 and TRBJ2-7, with 11 bases aligning to TRBD2. The ends lost 7 bases at V and 2 bases at J; junction bases unmatched: 13. The CDR3 is 17 residues long. From germline, CDR1 is MNHNS and CDR2 SASEGT. The CDR3 loop reads CASMGWPGLAATYEQYF. As DNA, the CDR3 is TGTGCCAGCATGGGGTGGCCGGGACTAGCGGCCACCTACGAGCAGTACTTC.

This clonotype occurred a few times. The chain links TRBV12-3 or TRBV12-4 to TRBJ2-2, with 7 bases fitting TRBD1. After removal of 6 bases from V and 3 bases from J, the junction contained 10 bases not matched to a gene. The CDR3 has 16 amino acids. The CDR3 DNA reads as TGTGCCAGCAGCGGACAGGTGCGAGGAGACACCGGGGAGCTGTTTTTT. This translates into CASSGQVRGDTGELFF.

In its sample, this clonotype was seen many times. This sequence joins TRBV28 and TRBJ2-5; TRBD1 might be the D (5 bases). The CDR3 is made up of 17 amino acids. Germline V CDR1 and CDR2: MDHEN, SYDVKM. Trimming took off 6 bases at V and 2 bases at J, with 22 bases between the two ends. This CDR3 reads CASRSFRTGRNQETQYF. The CDR3 nucleotides are TGTGCCAGCAGAAGTTTCCGTACAGGTCGAAATCAAGAGACCCAGTACTTC.

This clonotype was seen at least ten times. The V gene is TRBV7-6, the J gene TRBJ2-1; 12 positions match TRBD2. The J segment lost 8 bases and the V segment lost 4 bases, leaving 9 bases of the junction unmatched. The germline CDR1 and CDR2 sequences are SGHVS and FNYEAQ. This CDR3 contains 16 residues. Written as DNA, the CDR3 is TGTGCCAGCAGCTCGTGGACTAGCGGGATAGAGGATGAGCAGTTCTTC. Translated, it gives CASSSWTSGIEDEQFF.

This clonotype was observed at least ten times. The chain recombines TRBV6-2 or TRBV6-3 with TRBJ2-1; possibly TRBD2 for D (6 bases). V was cut by 5 bases and J by 10 bases, with 9 bases left in between. The CDR3 is made up of 11 amino acids. Germline values: CDR1 MNHEY, CDR2 SVGEGT. The CDR3 DNA sequence: TGTGCCAGCAGTACGGGAGCCGAGCAGTTCTTC. Its protein is CASSTGAEQFF.